The clone carrying this TCR beta chain was observed a handful of times. Antigen: not known. This entry belongs to a study of post-analysis software for immune sequencing data. Whole-study context: Several disease courses (relapsing-remitting, secondary progressive and progressive-relapsing) of multiple sclerosis were included.

Study-level results: Co-batched samples clustered tightly together by F measure.

TCR beta cDNA libraries included unique molecular identifiers. TCRdb processed the PCR reads anew with MiXCR; each CDR3 protein has one entry. The repertoire holds hundreds of thousands of distinct CDR3 sequences, with about 44% as singletons. This receptor was identified in a girl aged 5 to 17 with multiple sclerosis. The sequenced sample was blood.

CDR3 DNA: TGCAGCGTTGAAATAAGAGGGTACGAGCAGTACTTC. It encodes CSVEIRGYEQYF. V gene TRBV29-1 combines with J gene TRBJ2-7; the D gene is possibly TRBD2 (5 bases). CDR3 size: 12 residues. The V end was cut by 2 bases, the J end by 4 bases, with 9 bases between. Germline V CDR1 and CDR2: SQVTM, ANQGSEA.